A selection of T cell receptor beta chains follows, all from one sample in a study of blood T cell repertoires in COVID-19. The table came from immunoSEQ multiplex PCR; TCRdb's copy has only in-frame clones and leaves some out. The table records 250,000 to 350,000 clones, about 81% of them present only once. The specimen sequenced was peripheral blood. These receptors originate from a human donor with COVID-19, enrolled during active disease. The donor label of this sample is uncertain. Both conserved end residues are part of each CDR3. Part of the rows lack a size; the others show once, few, many or a class for expanded clones.

CASRKNQGQGWTEAFF TRBV5-8 16 TRBJ1-1 .
CASSQLAGPLTDTQYF TRBV5-6 16 TRBJ2-3 .
CASSRMTGVSYNEQFF TRBV6-4 16 TRBJ2-1 once
CASSFGYEQYF TRBV27 11 TRBJ2-7 once
CASSLDRVNEKLFF TRBV11-2 14 TRBJ1-4 .
CSASFGVDRYYNSPLHF TRBV20-1 17 TRBJ1-6 few
CASSSPARGGEQYF TRBV28 14 TRBJ2-7 .
CASSLDQAGIGELFF TRBV11-3 15 TRBJ2-2 .
CASSQAGQGASIYGYTF TRBV4-1 17 TRBJ1-2 .
CASSVDGALYNEQFF TRBV9 15 TRBJ2-1 .
CASSIFLVTGSNQPQHF TRBV19 17 TRBJ1-5 .
CASSLMAAVEKLFF TRBV7-8 14 TRBJ1-4 .
CASSVIYNSPLHF TRBV12-3/TRBV12-4 13 TRBJ1-6 .
CASSPPLATGELFF TRBV7-2 14 TRBJ2-2 .
CASSLQDTQYF TRBV27 11 TRBJ2-3 few
CASSYTRPGLGGEQFF TRBV6-2/TRBV6-3 16 TRBJ2-1 .
CGLTSGETQYF TRBV20-1 11 TRBJ2-5 .
CASSKLPTGTGELFF TRBV28 15 TRBJ2-2 .
CASSDSTLAGVPPTGTQYF TRBV6-4 19 TRBJ2-5 .
CASSSGLNNEQFF TRBV4-3 13 TRBJ2-1 .
CASSSGGLSEKLFF TRBV7-9 14 TRBJ1-4 .
CATSRDWQGAYEQYF TRBV15 15 TRBJ2-7 .
CASSRRDLRDSNEKLFF TRBV3-1/TRBV3-2 17 TRBJ1-4 .
CAISSGSSEQYF TRBV10-3 12 TRBJ2-7 .
CASSGASYEQYF TRBV6-6 12 TRBJ2-7 few
CASSQETGDEKLFF TRBV3-1/TRBV3-2 14 TRBJ1-4 .
CATSDPDRVYTGELFF TRBV24-1 16 TRBJ2-2 .
CASSKGRQGLQPQHF TRBV19 15 TRBJ1-5 few
CASSSHGTGFADTQYF TRBV25-1 16 TRBJ2-3 .
CASSSGQTNTGELFF TRBV28 15 TRBJ2-2 once
CASSPGGTGGKGANVLTF TRBV28 18 TRBJ2-6 few
CASSSRSGSSYNEQFF TRBV5-5 16 TRBJ2-1 .
CSVQGRVNEQYF TRBV29-1 12 TRBJ2-7 .
CASSFSSTDTQYF TRBV7-9 13 TRBJ2-3 once
CASSRGLAGVVADPGSTDTQYF TRBV7-8 22 TRBJ2-3 once
CASSEQGISGNTIYF TRBV5-6 15 TRBJ1-3 .
CASSDSYSSTDTQYF TRBV6-4 15 TRBJ2-3 .
CASSRVGGNTGELFF TRBV5-4 15 TRBJ2-2 .
CASSAVASGRGMYEQFF TRBV25-1 17 TRBJ2-1 few
CASIRGPNTGELFF TRBV19 14 TRBJ2-2 .
CASSLERSANYGYTF TRBV7-2 15 TRBJ1-2 .
CASSQEWAGGGYTF TRBV4-3 14 TRBJ1-2 .
CASSLTSGGEQFF TRBV7-9 13 TRBJ2-1 .
CASTPPGGSQPQHF TRBV28 14 TRBJ1-5 few
CASSLSWRSYEQYF TRBV27 14 TRBJ2-7 .
CASSLVGPGEGYTF TRBV7-9 14 TRBJ1-2 .
CASSLGVTSGSDIQYF TRBV5-1 16 TRBJ2-4 .
CAIRNIGGTEAFF TRBV10-3 13 TRBJ1-1 .